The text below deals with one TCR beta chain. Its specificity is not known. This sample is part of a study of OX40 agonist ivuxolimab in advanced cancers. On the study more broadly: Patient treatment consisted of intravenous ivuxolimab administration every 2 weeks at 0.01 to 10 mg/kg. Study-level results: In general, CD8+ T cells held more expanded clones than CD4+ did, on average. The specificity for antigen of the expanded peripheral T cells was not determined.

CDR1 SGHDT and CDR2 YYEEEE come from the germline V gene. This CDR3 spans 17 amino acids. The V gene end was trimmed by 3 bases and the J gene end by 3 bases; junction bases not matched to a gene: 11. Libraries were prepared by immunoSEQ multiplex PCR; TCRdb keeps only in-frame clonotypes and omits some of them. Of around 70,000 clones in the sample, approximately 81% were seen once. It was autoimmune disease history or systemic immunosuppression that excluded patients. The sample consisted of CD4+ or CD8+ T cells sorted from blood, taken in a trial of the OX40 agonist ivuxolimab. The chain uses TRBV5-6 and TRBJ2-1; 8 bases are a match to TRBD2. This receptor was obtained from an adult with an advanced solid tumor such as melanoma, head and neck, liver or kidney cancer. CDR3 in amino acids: CASSYTKRERGYNEQFF. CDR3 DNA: TGTGCCAGCAGCTATACAAAGCGGGAGAGGGGCTACAATGAGCAGTTCTTC.